This TCR beta chain was sequenced for a study of OX40 agonist ivuxolimab in advanced cancers. Study-wide results and limits: Undetermined was the antigen specificity of the expanded peripheral T cells.

The CDR3 has 14 amino acids. V shed 3 bases and J 8 bases; nucleotides not matched to a gene: 6. Germline CDR1 and CDR2: SEHNR and FQNEAQ (reference sequence). Details on this clone: Antigen unknown.

TCRdb keeps only in-frame clones here, not all; method: immunoSEQ multiplex PCR. The profile shows 85,000 to 100,000 clones, around 85% of them singletons. The clonotype originates from an adult with an advanced solid tumor such as melanoma, head and neck, liver or kidney cancer. The specimen comprised CD4+ or CD8+ T cells sorted from blood, sampled in a trial of the OX40 agonist ivuxolimab. The rearrangement joins TRBV7-9 to TRBJ2-1; TRBD2 agrees at 8 bases. This chain's CDR3 is CASSFSGSNHEQFF. CDR3 coding DNA: TGTGCCAGCAGCTTCAGCGGGAGTAATCATGAGCAGTTCTTC.